Listed below are T cell receptor beta chains from one sample, sequenced in a study of CD8 T cells in ankylosing spondylitis. Each CDR3 protein gets one entry after TCRdb re-called the 5' RACE reads with MiXCR. The sample has a few hundred thousand distinct CDR3 sequences, roughly 15% seen once; the top ten hold just over 1%. The sample was blood, either unsorted or a sorted T cell fraction (not recorded which). These receptors were obtained from a male donor with ankylosing spondylitis. CDR3s include the opening cysteine and the closing phenylalanine or tryptophan. A D gene is named only where the DNA matches it firmly. The size entry is marked missing in some rows and otherwise reads once, few, many or a size class.

d_gene | abundance | j_gene | v_gene | CDR3aa | CDR3nt
. | . | TRBJ1-1 | TRBV29-1 | CSAQGTRQNTEAFF | TGCAGCGCCCAAGGGACACGGCAGAACACTGAAGCTTTCTTT
TRBD2 | many | TRBJ2-7 | TRBV18 | CASSQTSGTPQPTSYEQYF | TGTGCCAGCTCACAGACTAGCGGGACACCCCAGCCTACCTCCTACGAGCAGTACTTC
TRBD1 | few | TRBJ2-6 | TRBV5-1 | CASSLWDRGGSGANVLTF | TGCGCCAGCAGCTTGTGGGACAGGGGTGGTTCTGGGGCCAACGTCCTGACTTTC
. | . | TRBJ2-3 | TRBV7-8 | CASSSWGITDTQYF | TGTGCCAGCAGCTCTTGGGGGATCACAGATACGCAGTATTTT
TRBD1 | . | TRBJ2-3 | TRBV18 | CASSLGTGTTDTQYF | TGTGCCAGCTCACTCGGGACAGGGACCACAGATACGCAGTATTTT
. | many | TRBJ2-5 | TRBV20-1 | CSASGGKETQYF | TGCAGTGCTAGTGGGGGGAAGGAGACCCAGTACTTC
. | . | TRBJ1-3 | TRBV6-5 | CASSYSFGSGNTIYF | TGTGCCAGCAGTTACTCGTTCGGCTCTGGAAACACCATATATTTT
TRBD2 | . | TRBJ2-7 | TRBV27 | CASSPSRGLASYEQYF | TGTGCCAGCAGTCCCTCGCGGGGGTTGGCCTCCTACGAGCAGTACTTC
. | . | TRBJ2-1 | TRBV6-1 | CASARAPSVEQFF | TGTGCCAGTGCTCGCGCCCCTTCGGTTGAGCAGTTCTTC
TRBD2 | few | TRBJ2-7 | TRBV5-1 | CASSGSGLAADEQYF | TGCGCCAGCAGCGGATCGGGACTAGCGGCAGACGAGCAGTACTTC
TRBD2 | . | TRBJ2-1 | TRBV6-2/TRBV6-3 | CASSYSTAGTSAYNEQFF | TGTGCCAGCAGTTACTCGACGGCCGGGACTAGCGCCTACAATGAGCAGTTCTTC
. | . | TRBJ2-7 | TRBV6-6 | CASSYWGGEQYF | TGTGCCAGCAGTTACTGGGGCGGCGAGCAGTACTTC
. | many | TRBJ1-4 | TRBV20-1 | CSAIRGGRLTNEKLFF | TGCAGTGCTATAAGGGGCGGGAGGCTAACTAATGAAAAACTGTTTTTT
. | . | TRBJ2-3 | TRBV9 | CASSSGSHGDTQYF | TGTGCCAGCAGCTCCGGATCCCATGGTGATACGCAGTATTTT
. | few | TRBJ1-1 | TRBV5-1 | CASSLDRAVGNTEAFF | TGCGCCAGCAGTCTCGACCGCGCGGTGGGGAACACTGAAGCTTTCTTT
. | . | TRBJ1-1 | TRBV2 | CASKEDGTEAFF | TGTGCCAGCAAGGAGGACGGGACTGAAGCTTTCTTT
. | . | TRBJ2-7 | TRBV7-2 | CASSQLAGEQYF | TGTGCCAGCAGCCAGTTGGCTGGCGAGCAGTACTTC
TRBD1 | few | TRBJ1-4 | TRBV15 | CATSRGGQGGEKLFF | TGTGCCACCAGCAGAGGGGGACAGGGAGGAGAAAAACTGTTTTTT
TRBD1 | few | TRBJ1-6 | TRBV7-9 | CASSPGDRVASPLHF | TGTGCCAGCAGTCCGGGGGACAGGGTAGCGTCACCCCTCCACTTT
. | many | TRBJ2-2 | TRBV29-1 | CSVDNGRGNTGELFF | TGCAGCGTTGATAACGGGAGAGGCAACACCGGGGAGCTGTTTTTT
. | few | TRBJ1-6 | TRBV30 | CAGEVSYNSPLHF | TGTGCCGGTGAGGTCTCCTATAATTCACCCCTCCACTTT
. | . | TRBJ1-1 | TRBV29-1 | CSVEHDTPNTEAFF | TGCAGCGTAGAACACGACACCCCGAACACTGAAGCTTTCTTT
. | . | TRBJ2-5 | TRBV2 | CASRTDQETQYF | TGTGCCAGCAGGACCGATCAAGAGACCCAGTACTTC